This T cell receptor (beta chain) was recovered during a study of identical twins. The CDR3 is 15 amino acids. CDR1 and CDR2 from the germline V gene are SGHKS and YYEKEE (reference sequence). With 4 bases removed from V and 10 bases from J, the gap between germline ends came to 21 bases. Note on this clonotype: The antigen is undetermined.

Addition of a universal primer site occurred through template switching, and cDNA carried unique molecular identifiers. Via MiXCR, TCRdb re-called the 5' RACE reads, giving one row per CDR3 protein. Among roughly 250,000 distinct CDR3 sequences listed, over 12% were seen once. Study-level results: The study reached conclusions through statistical analysis that was cross-sectional, not following the same donors. Insertions were reduced in abundant cord blood beta clonotypes but not in memory repertoires.

This chain connects TRBV5-5 to TRBJ1-5; D is unclear. This receptor was identified in a woman between 18 and 30 years old in good health. Sequences were obtained from memory (CD45RO+) T cells sorted from blood. DNA for the CDR3: TGTGCCAGCAGCATCTCCCGAGGGTCACTGGAACCCCAGCATTTT. It is translated as CASSISRGSLEPQHF.